Included here is one T cell receptor beta chain sequence, with context. The sample comes from a study of blood T cell repertoires in COVID-19. Study-wide background: Sites across the United States, Italy and Spain contributed samples from acute and convalescent COVID-19. T cells, B-cell-depleted T cells, or PBMCs supplied cDNA or gDNA.

Germline V CDR1 and CDR2: MNHEY, SVGAGI. V was cut by 6 bases and J by 4 bases, with 13 bases left in between. The CDR3 sequence is 13 residues long. In the original processing: Amplification of reference gene primers provided the estimated nucleated cell counts. The repertoire was sequenced with immunoSEQ multiplex PCR; TCRdb's copy has only in-frame clones and lacks some. From that table come the V and J calls and clone size; the DNA was used to work out D and trimming. The sample has tens of thousands of clones, about four fifths seen once. The TCR originated in a human donor in a cohort sampled during active COVID-19. The J gene is TRBJ2-7, the V gene TRBV6-5; D is perhaps TRBD2 (7 bases). The sample comprised peripheral blood. The CDR3 DNA follows: TGTGCCAGCAGAACCGGGGGGCGGTACGAGCAGTACTTC. Translation gives CASRTGGRYEQYF.